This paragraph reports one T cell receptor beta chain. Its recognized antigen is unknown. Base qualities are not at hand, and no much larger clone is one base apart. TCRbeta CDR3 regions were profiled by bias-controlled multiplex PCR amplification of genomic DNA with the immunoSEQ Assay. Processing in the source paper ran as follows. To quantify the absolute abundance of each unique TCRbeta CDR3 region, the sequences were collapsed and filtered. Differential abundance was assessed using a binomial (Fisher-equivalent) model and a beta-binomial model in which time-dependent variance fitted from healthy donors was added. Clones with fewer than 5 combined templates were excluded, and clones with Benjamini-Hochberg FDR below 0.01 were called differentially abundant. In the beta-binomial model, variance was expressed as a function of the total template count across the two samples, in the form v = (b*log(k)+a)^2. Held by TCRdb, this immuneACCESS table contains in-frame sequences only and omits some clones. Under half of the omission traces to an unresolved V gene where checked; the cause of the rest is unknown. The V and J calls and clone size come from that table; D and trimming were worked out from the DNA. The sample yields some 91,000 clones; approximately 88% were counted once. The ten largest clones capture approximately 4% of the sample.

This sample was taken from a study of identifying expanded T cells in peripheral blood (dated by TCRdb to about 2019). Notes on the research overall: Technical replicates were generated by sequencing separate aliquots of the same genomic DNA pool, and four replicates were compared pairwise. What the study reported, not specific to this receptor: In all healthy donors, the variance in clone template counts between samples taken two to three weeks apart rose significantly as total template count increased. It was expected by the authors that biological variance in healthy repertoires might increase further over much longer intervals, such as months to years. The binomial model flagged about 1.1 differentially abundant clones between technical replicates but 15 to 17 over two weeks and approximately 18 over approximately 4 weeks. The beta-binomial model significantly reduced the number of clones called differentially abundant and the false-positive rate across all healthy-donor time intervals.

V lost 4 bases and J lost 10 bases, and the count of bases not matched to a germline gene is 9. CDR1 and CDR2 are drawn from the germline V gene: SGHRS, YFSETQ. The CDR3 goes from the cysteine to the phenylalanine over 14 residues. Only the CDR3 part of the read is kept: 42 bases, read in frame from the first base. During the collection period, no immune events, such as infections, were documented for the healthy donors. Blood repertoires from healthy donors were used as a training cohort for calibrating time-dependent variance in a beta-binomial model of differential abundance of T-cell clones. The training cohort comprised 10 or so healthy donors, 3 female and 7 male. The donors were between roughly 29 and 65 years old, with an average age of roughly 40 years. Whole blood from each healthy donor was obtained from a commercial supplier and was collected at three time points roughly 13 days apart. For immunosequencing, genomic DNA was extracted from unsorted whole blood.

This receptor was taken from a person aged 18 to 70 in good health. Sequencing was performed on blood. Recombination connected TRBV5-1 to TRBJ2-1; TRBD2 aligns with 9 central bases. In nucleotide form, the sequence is TGCGCCAGCAGCCAGGGACTAGCAGGGGGGGAGCAGTTCTTC. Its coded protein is CASSQGLAGGEQFF.